This T cell receptor (beta chain) is from a study of blood T cell repertoires in COVID-19 (dated by TCRdb to between 2020 and 2021). With regard to the full study: Samples covering the acute and convalescent phases of COVID-19 were provided by collaborators in the United States, Italy and Spain. A freely available public database, intended as a resource for researchers studying the immune response to SARS-CoV-2, is where the repertoires were released. The dataset comprised deeply sampled blood TCRbeta repertoires from subjects exposed to, actively infected with, or recovered from COVID-19. The samples were drawn from two sources: the first 160 participants of the ongoing ImmuneRACE study, and fewer than 1,500 subjects contributed by 6 global collaborators. Nearly every sample came with metadata listing a de-identified subject ID, COVID-19 status, age in years and sex. Where available, HLA class I and class II types were taken from metadata supplied by the sample provider and were not determined by assay-based typing. The prospective study material was composed of cDNA or gDNA derived from T cells, B-cell-depleted T cells, or PBMCs. The paper as a whole reports these results and caveats: How much clinical and demographic metadata was included differed by source and by participant, and the metadata was provided uncurated.

TCRbeta CDR3 regions were amplified from genomic DNA using the immunoSEQ Assay, a bias-controlled multiplex PCR. Processing in the source paper ran as follows. Nucleated cell counts per sample were estimated from amplification of reference gene primers within the assay. To quantify the absolute abundance of each unique TCRbeta CDR3 rearrangement, sequence reads were collapsed and filtered. For each sample, productive Simpson clonality was calculated as the square root of Simpson's diversity index across productive rearrangements. TCRdb's version of the immuneACCESS table is confined to in-frame rearrangements and falls short of the full clone set. An unresolved V gene accounts for under half of the shortfall where checked; the remainder is of unknown origin. The DNA was the basis for D and trimming; V, J and clone size are from that table. The sample table lists more than 250,000 clones, about 86% of them with a count of one. The top ten clones comprise approximately 2% of the sample.

This clone occurred once. The antigen this receptor binds is unknown. No much larger clone exists at a distance of one base, and base qualities are not known. Measured from the cysteine to the phenylalanine, the CDR3 is 13 residues long. The only DNA kept is the CDR3, 39 bases in frame from the first base. Cut back by 3 bases and 5 bases, the V and J ends lie 10 bases apart. Another Seattle source contributed samples from volunteer blood donors who had recovered from COVID-19. Collaborating institutions collected whole blood in K2EDTA tubes following their own protocols. For TCRbeta analysis, collaborators shipped samples in one of three forms: frozen whole blood, isolated PBMCs, or DNA extracted from either of those sample types.

Sample: peripheral blood. This receptor chain uses TRBV12-3 or TRBV12-4 and TRBJ1-1; TRBD1 is possibly the D segment (5 matching bases). The sequence was collected from a woman in her thirties who had recovered from COVID-19. At the DNA level, the sequence is TGTGCCAGCAGTTTTCCAGGGAATACTGAAGCTTTCTTT. Its amino acids are CASSFPGNTEAFF.